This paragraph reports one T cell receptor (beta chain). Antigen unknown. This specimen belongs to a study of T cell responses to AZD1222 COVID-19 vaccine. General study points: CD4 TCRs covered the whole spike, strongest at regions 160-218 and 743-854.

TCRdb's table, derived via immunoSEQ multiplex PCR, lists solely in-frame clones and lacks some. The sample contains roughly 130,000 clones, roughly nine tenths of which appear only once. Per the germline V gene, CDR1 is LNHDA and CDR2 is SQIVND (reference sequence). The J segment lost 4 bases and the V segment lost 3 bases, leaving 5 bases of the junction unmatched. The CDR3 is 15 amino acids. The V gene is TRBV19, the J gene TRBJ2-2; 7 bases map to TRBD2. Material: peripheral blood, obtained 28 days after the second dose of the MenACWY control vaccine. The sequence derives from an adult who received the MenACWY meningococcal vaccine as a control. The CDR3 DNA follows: TGTGCCAGTAGTATTATGGCGGGAGCCACCGGGGAGCTGTTTTTT. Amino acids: CASSIMAGATGELFF.